In this sample, the clone carrying this TCR beta chain turned up a few times. The CDR3 is 14 residues long. J lost 5 bases, V lost 0 bases, and 2 bases had no gene match. Germline CDR1 and CDR2: SGHVS and FQNEAQ. The data originate from a study of blood T cell repertoires in COVID-19. Background on the study: Samples came from the United States, Italy and Spain, spanning acute and convalescent COVID-19. PBMCs, B-cell-depleted T cells, or T cells were the source of the cDNA or gDNA that made up the material.

In the authors' workflow: Reference gene primer amplification yielded estimated nucleated cell counts. Using immunoSEQ multiplex PCR, the repertoire was profiled, and TCRdb retains in-frame clones only, with some absent. From that table come the V and J calls and clone size; the DNA was used to work out D and trimming. The sample records over 350,000 clones, 80% to 90% being singletons. The source is a woman aged 30 to 39 with acute or convalescent COVID-19. The genes are TRBV7-8 and TRBJ2-7, with TRBD1 identical over 9 bases. The sequenced sample was peripheral blood. The CDR3 coding sequence is TGTGCCAGCAGCTTAGCACAGGGGGCCGACGAGCAGTACTTC. This sequence encodes CASSLAQGADEQYF.